A selection of T cell receptor beta chains follows, all from one sample in a study of blood T cell repertoires in COVID-19. Using immunoSEQ multiplex PCR, the repertoire was profiled, and TCRdb retains in-frame clones only, with some absent. The sample includes some 390,000 clones, around 87% of them seen just once. Sequencing was performed on peripheral blood. Source of these receptors: a woman in her fifties or sixties with COVID-19, enrolled during active disease. Each CDR3 is given with its conserved first and last residue. The D gene is left open where the match is weak. Expanded clones get a size class; other rows say once, few or many, or leave the size out.

abundance	v_gene	d_gene	j_gene	CDR3aa	CDR3nt
once	TRBV7-9	.	TRBJ1-2	CASSWGVEGYTF	TGTGCCAGCAGCTGGGGGGTCGAAGGCTACACCTTC
.	TRBV27	TRBD1	TRBJ1-5	CASSRQGPNQPQHF	TGTGCCAGCAGCCGACAGGGGCCCAATCAGCCCCAGCATTTT
.	TRBV9	TRBD1	TRBJ2-7	CASSPGPGTGTYEQYF	TGTGCCAGCAGCCCTGGGCCCGGGACAGGGACTTACGAGCAGTACTTC
.	TRBV3-1/TRBV3-2	.	TRBJ2-3	CASSQNPAWDTQYF	TGTGCCAGCAGCCAAAACCCTGCGTGGGATACGCAGTATTTT
.	TRBV7-8	.	TRBJ2-7	CASSLAQVPPFRQYF	TGTGCCAGCAGCTTAGCACAGGTCCCCCCCTTTCGGCAGTACTTC
.	TRBV2	.	TRBJ2-3	CAAAGTTQYF	TGTGCCGCAGCGGGTACTACGCAGTATTTT
.	TRBV10-3	.	TRBJ2-5	CAISTGTTQETQYF	TGTGCCATCAGTACCGGGACAACCCAAGAGACCCAGTACTTC
once	TRBV4-2	TRBD2	TRBJ2-1	CASSHTSGVYNEQFF	TGTGCCAGCAGCCATACTAGCGGGGTGTACAATGAGCAGTTCTTC
.	TRBV5-1	.	TRBJ2-7	CASRSRPEGIHEQYF	TGCGCCAGCAGGTCCCGACCGGAGGGAATCCACGAGCAGTACTTC
.	TRBV4-2	.	TRBJ2-2	CASSQGQAGTGELFF	TGTGCCAGCAGCCAAGGTCAGGCGGGAACCGGGGAGCTGTTTTTT
.	TRBV4-2	TRBD1	TRBJ1-2	CASSQNPRGLQGYTF	TGTGCCAGCAGCCAAAACCCCAGGGGGCTGCAGGGCTACACCTTC
.	TRBV27	TRBD1	TRBJ1-2	CASSPDRGLQYGYTF	TGTGCCAGCAGTCCAGACAGGGGACTCCAGTATGGCTACACCTTC
.	TRBV7-3	.	TRBJ2-1	CASSPEGVRGSNEQFF	TGTGCCAGCAGCCCAGAAGGGGTCAGGGGCTCCAATGAGCAGTTCTTC
.	TRBV29-1	TRBD1	TRBJ1-2	CSAKTGGFYGYTF	TGCAGCGCCAAAACAGGGGGCTTCTATGGCTACACCTTC
once	TRBV2	TRBD2	TRBJ2-5	CASRGLAGGLETQYF	TGTGCCAGCAGGGGACTAGCGGGGGGGCTAGAGACCCAGTACTTC
.	TRBV5-1	.	TRBJ1-2	CASSVGDRTSGGYTF	TGCGCCAGCAGCGTGGGAGACCGTACTTCGGGTGGCTACACCTTC
.	TRBV6-2/TRBV6-3	TRBD2	TRBJ2-7	CASSPNVAGVTGEQYF	TGTGCCAGCAGCCCCAACGTAGCGGGGGTAACGGGCGAGCAGTACTTC
.	TRBV5-1	.	TRBJ1-6	CASRTAGGVNSPLHF	TGCGCCAGCAGGACCGCCGGGGGAGTGAATTCACCCCTCCACTTT
once	TRBV6-5	TRBD1	TRBJ1-6	CASTRTGGSPLHF	TGTGCCAGCACCAGGACAGGGGGATCACCCCTCCACTTT
.	TRBV6-5	.	TRBJ1-3	CASSLYGNTIYF	TGTGCCAGCAGTCTATATGGAAACACCATATATTTT
.	TRBV2	TRBD1	TRBJ2-5	CASSDSQGALRWETQYF	TGTGCCAGCAGTGATTCGCAGGGGGCGCTAAGGTGGGAGACCCAGTACTTC
.	TRBV6-4	.	TRBJ2-4	CASSDFRPGNIQYF	TGTGCCAGCAGTGACTTTCGACCAGGAAACATTCAGTACTTC
.	TRBV29-1	.	TRBJ1-1	CSVEENSNTEAFF	TGCAGCGTTGAGGAGAACTCGAACACTGAAGCTTTCTTT
.	TRBV28	TRBD1	TRBJ1-5	CASSQTGTGNNQPQHF	TGTGCCAGCAGCCAAACCGGGACAGGGAACAATCAGCCCCAGCATTTT
.	TRBV5-1	.	TRBJ2-1	CASSSSPQSYNEQFF	TGCGCCAGCAGCTCTTCCCCGCAGTCCTACAATGAGCAGTTCTTC
.	TRBV6-5	TRBD1	TRBJ2-7	CASRDGQGFSYEQYF	TGTGCCAGCAGGGACGGACAGGGGTTTTCCTACGAGCAGTACTTC
once	TRBV6-5	TRBD1	TRBJ1-6	CATGGGSPLHF	TGTGCCACAGGGGGCGGTTCACCCCTCCACTTT
.	TRBV6-6	TRBD1	TRBJ1-2	CASRRQGATPEGYTF	TGTGCCAGCAGGCGACAGGGGGCCACTCCAGAGGGCTACACCTTC
.	TRBV14	TRBD1	TRBJ1-1	CASSHNPGQGAFF	TGTGCCAGCAGCCATAACCCGGGACAGGGAGCTTTCTTT
.	TRBV3-1/TRBV3-2	.	TRBJ2-1	CASSQDLIVNEQFF	TGTGCCAGCAGCCAAGACCTGATAGTCAATGAGCAGTTCTTC
.	TRBV3-1/TRBV3-2	TRBD2	TRBJ2-3	CASSLTSGGPQYF	TGTGCCAGCAGCCTGACTAGCGGGGGACCGCAGTATTTT
.	TRBV19	TRBD1	TRBJ2-7	CASTSDRGYEQYF	TGTGCCAGTACATCGGACAGGGGATACGAGCAGTACTTC
once	TRBV11-2	.	TRBJ1-2	CASSTRRVGNYGYTF	TGTGCCAGCAGCACACGGAGGGTCGGCAACTATGGCTACACCTTC
.	TRBV5-1	TRBD1	TRBJ1-4	CASSDGQVLREKLFF	TGCGCCAGCAGCGACGGACAGGTTCTGAGGGAAAAACTGTTTTTT
once	TRBV6-5	.	TRBJ1-3	CASSYSDSPSGNTIYF	TGTGCCAGCAGTTACTCAGATAGTCCCTCTGGAAACACCATATATTTT